These 6 T cell receptor beta chains originate from one sample sequenced in a study of neurological immune-mediated disorders. TCRdb used MiXCR to reprocess the 5' RACE reads, holding one entry per CDR3 protein. Among about 16,000 distinct CDR3 sequences listed, less than 25% were seen once. The specimen was PBMCs. These receptors were obtained from a man between 50 and 59 years old in good health.

This clonotype ranks as medium-sized. The chain is built from TRBV10-3 and TRBJ2-1; D ambiguous. Germline V gene data show CDR1 as ENHRY and CDR2 as SYGVKD. The CDR3 runs to 13 residues. V was shortened by 10 bases and J by 5 bases, with 15 bases between the two germline ends. CDR3 residues: CATRQDADNEQFF. As DNA, the CDR3 is TGTGCCACCCGGCAGGATGCGGACAATGAGCAGTTCTTC.

This clonotype was observed at least ten times. The chain links TRBV4-1 to TRBJ2-5; 14 positions match TRBD2. The CDR3 covers 16 residues. Germline trimming cut 0 bases from V and 5 bases from J; bases unmatched to any gene: 2. The germline CDR1 and CDR2 sequences are MGHRA and YSYEKL. CDR3 nucleotide sequence: TGCGCCAGCAGCCAAGAGGGACTAGCGGGAGTTGAGACCCAGTACTTC. Translating gives CASSQEGLAGVETQYF.

This clonotype was seen many times. This CDR3 is CSASGTSGNTQYF. The CDR3 DNA sequence: TGCAGTGCTTCAGGGACTAGCGGAAATACGCAGTATTTT. The chain is built from TRBV20-1 and TRBJ2-3, with 11 bases matching TRBD2. The germline V gene has CDR1 DFQATT and CDR2 SNEGSKA (reference sequence). V was clipped by 5 bases and J by 7 bases; unmatched bases: 5. CDR3 size: 13 residues.

This clonotype has ten or more counts. The V gene is TRBV4-2, the J gene TRBJ1-4, with TRBD1 as a possible D gene (6 bases). The germline gives CDR1 LGHNA, CDR2 YNFKEQ. The germline V and J ends were trimmed by 0 bases and 12 bases, with 11 bases remaining between them. This CDR3 has 13 amino acids. The CDR3 coding sequence is TGTGCCAGCAGCCAAGATGGCGGGGGGCAACTGTTTTTT. This codes for CASSQDGGGQLFF.

This clonotype was detected only once. With a much larger clone just one base away, this may be a read error. The chain couples TRBV5-4 to TRBJ2-7, with 7 nucleotides matching TRBD1. There are 13 residues in the CDR3. Germline trimming cut 4 bases from V and 3 bases from J; bases unmatched to any gene: 4. Looked up from germline, CDR1 is SGHNT and CDR2 is YYREEE (reference sequence). The CDR3, as DNA: TGTGCCAGCAGCGCCGGGGACAGCTACGAGCAGTACTTC. Amino acids: CASSAGDSYEQYF.

This clonotype is labeled as medium-sized. The V call is TRBV4-1, the J call TRBJ2-6; TRBD2 is a possible D gene (6 bases). Trimming shortened V by 4 bases and J by 3 bases, and 7 bases separated the two germline ends. Germline V gene lookup returns CDR1 MGHRA and CDR2 YSYEKL. This CDR3 contains 14 residues. The CDR3 bases are TGCGCCAGCAGCCTCGGGAGTGGGGCCAACGTCCTGACTTTC. Its translation: CASSLGSGANVLTF.